The present TCR beta chain was sequenced within a study of CD8+CD57+ T cells in acquired aplastic anemia. For the study at large: Isolated CD4+ and CD8+ cells, once sorted, yielded DNA averaging roughly 3.2 ug.

Looked up from germline, CDR1 is SGHTA and CDR2 is FQGNSA. This CDR3 contains 14 residues. Trimming shortened V by 3 bases and J by 4 bases, and 9 bases separated the two germline ends. A note on this clonotype: Its target is unknown.

Regarding the study as a whole: Patients and controls shared 25 to 35 CD8+ CDR3 sequences, which appeared highly expressed in patients and within their immunodominant clones.

Patients who underwent sequencing had shown CD8+CD57+ cell expansion by flow cytometry. Every one of the patients had aplastic anemia (severe, acquired). Profiling of TCR beta VDJ combinations and CDR3 sequences used genomic DNA as template. A single record per CDR3 protein comes from TCRdb applying MiXCR to the reads. Of about 150,000 distinct CDR3 sequences listed, 40% to 60% were seen once; the top ten hold about 30%. This chain joins TRBV7-2 and TRBJ2-2, with D hard to call. The TCR was taken from a human donor with aplastic anemia. Input material: sorted CD4+, CD8+, or CD8+CD57+ T cells (not recorded which) from PBMCs. The CDR3 DNA sequence: TGTGCCAGCAGCTTTTTACGGGCCACCGGGGAGCTGTTTTTT. It translates to CASSFLRATGELFF.